These 3 T cell receptor beta chains came from one sample sequenced in a study of cytomegalovirus exposure and HLA in healthy donors. 13 Jbeta primers and 60 Vbeta primers were used for the PCR. Sequenced by immunoSEQ multiplex PCR; TCRdb stores in-frame clones only, minus some. The table shows about 230,000 clones, with 82% occurring only once. Input material: PBMCs. The receptors come from a woman aged 40 to 50 in good health and CMV-seronegative.

The gene calls are TRBV7-9 and TRBJ2-2, with D possibly being TRBD1 (6 bases). CDR1 and CDR2 from the germline V gene are SEHNR and FQNEAQ (reference sequence). CDR3 length equals 13 residues. V lost 7 bases and J 5 bases, leaving 11 bases between the germline ends. This CDR3 reads CASTWTVTGELFF. The CDR3 bases are TGTGCCAGCACCTGGACAGTTACCGGGGAGCTGTTTTTT.

The chain is built from TRBV4-3 and TRBJ1-4; D remains ambiguous. V lost 4 bases to trimming and J lost 5 bases, with 5 bases between them. The germline V gene encodes CDR1 LGHNA and CDR2 YSLEER. This CDR3 has 12 amino acids. The CDR3 coding sequence is TGCGCCAGCAGCCGGCCAAATGAAAAACTGTTTTTT. This translates into CASSRPNEKLFF.

The CDR3 protein is CASSPPELQGYGYTF. The DNA of the CDR3 is TGTGCCAGCAGCCCCCCGGAGTTGCAAGGCTATGGCTACACCTTC. The rearrangement links TRBV14 to TRBJ1-2; the D is unclear. Germline V lookup: CDR1 SGHDN, CDR2 FVKESK. The ends were cut back, 4 bases at V and 4 bases at J, with 16 bases in the middle. The CDR3 runs 15 residues.